The present TCR beta chain was sequenced within a study of cytomegalovirus exposure and HLA in healthy donors. V shed 4 bases and J shed 5 bases, with 10 bases lying between them. This CDR3 is built from 14 residues. The germline gives CDR1 SGHRS, CDR2 YFSETQ. 60 Vbeta and 13 Jbeta primers were used in PCR. The authors' processing: Unique TCR beta chains numbered 80 million to 95 million in a later analysis, with around 10 million shared. Clones were sequenced by immunoSEQ multiplex PCR, and TCRdb holds only the in-frame ones, with some missing. V and J calls and clone size are as listed in that table; D and trimming were resolved from the DNA. Among under 140,000 clones listed, approximately 86% were seen once. Study results and caveats: Earlier analysis looked at TCR beta V segments, and most were productive about 90% or about 30% of the time.

A remark on this clone: Antigen specificity is unknown.

The V and J genes are TRBV5-1 and TRBJ1-6; TRBD1 might be the D (5 bases). The sequence came from a man in his forties in good health and CMV-seronegative. Sequenced: PBMCs. CDR3 amino acids: CASSTGLNNSPLHF. As DNA, the CDR3 is TGCGCCAGCAGCACGGGACTGAATAATTCACCCCTCCACTTT.